This is a list of T cell receptor beta chains from one sample in a study of cytomegalovirus exposure and HLA in healthy donors. Clones were read by immunoSEQ multiplex PCR, and TCRdb kept only the in-frame ones, dropping some. Among approximately 100,000 clones listed, 74% were seen once. The material sequenced was PBMCs. These receptors came from a human donor in good health. CDR3s include the opening cysteine and the closing phenylalanine or tryptophan.

V gene: TRBV11-2
J gene: TRBJ2-7
CDR3 protein: CASSRLTGAEQYF

V gene: TRBV25-1
J gene: TRBJ2-3
CDR3 protein: CASRAIGGGTDTQYF

V gene: TRBV18
J gene: TRBJ2-3
CDR3 protein: CASSPRRGSTDTQYF

V gene: TRBV6-1
J gene: -
CDR3 protein: CASSAPGTATRNVYEQYF

V gene: TRBV14
J gene: TRBJ1-4
CDR3 protein: CASSQGTGYGKLFF

V gene: TRBV27
J gene: TRBJ2-2
CDR3 protein: CASSRDRVTTGELFF

V gene: TRBV25-1
J gene: TRBJ1-4
CDR3 protein: CASPGQGHIATNEKLFF

V gene: TRBV29-1
J gene: TRBJ1-1
CDR3 protein: CSGTGRTEAFF

V gene: TRBV7-2
J gene: TRBJ1-3
CDR3 protein: CASSLAPQRAGNTIYF

V gene: TRBV2
J gene: TRBJ1-2
CDR3 protein: CASTRDPYGYTF

V gene: TRBV28
J gene: -
CDR3 protein: CASRSTGGLAGPEQYF

V gene: TRBV30
J gene: TRBJ1-4
CDR3 protein: CAWSVLQEGKLFF

V gene: TRBV6-1
J gene: TRBJ1-6
CDR3 protein: CASSNRGLNSPLHF

V gene: TRBV7-9
J gene: TRBJ1-1
CDR3 protein: CASSLEGQGAEAFF

V gene: TRBV19
J gene: TRBJ2-7
CDR3 protein: CASSTDRDEQYF

V gene: TRBV18
J gene: TRBJ1-2
CDR3 protein: CASSPVLQGNYGYTF

V gene: TRBV27
J gene: TRBJ2-1
CDR3 protein: CATGTGNSNEQFF

V gene: TRBV9
J gene: TRBJ1-2
CDR3 protein: CASSAPGTSHGYTF

V gene: TRBV6-1
J gene: TRBJ1-1
CDR3 protein: CASSDVLPNTEAFF

V gene: TRBV9
J gene: TRBJ2-3
CDR3 protein: CASSVDGGPISGRRTDTQYF

V gene: TRBV6-1
J gene: TRBJ1-5
CDR3 protein: CASTDPGQGVRSNQPQHF

V gene: TRBV11-2
J gene: TRBJ2-2
CDR3 protein: CASSPLASNTGELFF

V gene: TRBV11-1
J gene: TRBJ1-1
CDR3 protein: CASSPRDSTEAFF

V gene: TRBV5-5
J gene: TRBJ1-2
CDR3 protein: CASSRGDRQGVHYGYTF

V gene: TRBV7-9
J gene: TRBJ2-1
CDR3 protein: CASSSRTGREQFF

V gene: TRBV6-5
J gene: TRBJ1-3
CDR3 protein: CASSYRDSNSGNTIYF

V gene: TRBV6-4
J gene: TRBJ2-2
CDR3 protein: CASIKTGGGRTGELFF

V gene: TRBV6-1
J gene: TRBJ2-3
CDR3 protein: CASANRGGADTQYF

V gene: TRBV28
J gene: TRBJ1-4
CDR3 protein: CASRHPRGLSEKLFF